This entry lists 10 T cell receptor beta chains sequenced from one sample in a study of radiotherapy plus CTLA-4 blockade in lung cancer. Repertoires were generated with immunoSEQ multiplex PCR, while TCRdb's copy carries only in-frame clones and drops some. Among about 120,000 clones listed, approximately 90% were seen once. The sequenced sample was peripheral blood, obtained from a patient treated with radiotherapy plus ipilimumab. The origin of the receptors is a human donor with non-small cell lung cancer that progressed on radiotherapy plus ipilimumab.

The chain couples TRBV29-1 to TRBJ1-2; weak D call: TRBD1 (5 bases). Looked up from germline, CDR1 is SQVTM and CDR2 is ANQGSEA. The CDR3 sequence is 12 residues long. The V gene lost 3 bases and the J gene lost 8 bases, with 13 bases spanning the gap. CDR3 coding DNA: TGCAGCGTTGACGGAGGGGCGCACGGCTACACCTTC. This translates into CSVDGGAHGYTF.

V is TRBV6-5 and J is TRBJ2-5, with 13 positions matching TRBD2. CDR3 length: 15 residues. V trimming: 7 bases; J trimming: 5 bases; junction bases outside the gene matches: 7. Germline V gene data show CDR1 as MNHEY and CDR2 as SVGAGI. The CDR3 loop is CASTPGLAGYETQYF. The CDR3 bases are TGTGCCAGCACCCCGGGACTAGCGGGATATGAGACCCAGTACTTC.

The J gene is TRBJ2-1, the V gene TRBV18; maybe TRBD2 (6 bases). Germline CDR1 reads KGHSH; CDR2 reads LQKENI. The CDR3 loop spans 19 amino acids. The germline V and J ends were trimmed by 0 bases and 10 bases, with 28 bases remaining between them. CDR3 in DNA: TGTGCCAGCTCACCACCAAATCGTCTAGCGCAAAGGACCTGGGAAGAGCAGTTCTTC. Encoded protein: CASSPPNRLAQRTWEEQFF.

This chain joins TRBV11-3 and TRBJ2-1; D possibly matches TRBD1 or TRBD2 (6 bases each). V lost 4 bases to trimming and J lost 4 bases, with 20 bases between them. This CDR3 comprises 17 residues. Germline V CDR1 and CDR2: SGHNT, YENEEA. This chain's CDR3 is CASSSRGETPPYNEQFF. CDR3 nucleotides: TGTGCCAGCAGCTCTAGGGGGGAGACCCCGCCGTACAATGAGCAGTTCTTC.

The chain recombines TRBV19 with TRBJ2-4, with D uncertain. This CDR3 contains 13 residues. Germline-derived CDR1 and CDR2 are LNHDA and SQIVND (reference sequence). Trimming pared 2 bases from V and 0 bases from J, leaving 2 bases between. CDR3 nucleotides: TGTGCCAGTAGTATAAAAGCCAAAAACATTCAGTACTTC. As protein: CASSIKAKNIQYF.

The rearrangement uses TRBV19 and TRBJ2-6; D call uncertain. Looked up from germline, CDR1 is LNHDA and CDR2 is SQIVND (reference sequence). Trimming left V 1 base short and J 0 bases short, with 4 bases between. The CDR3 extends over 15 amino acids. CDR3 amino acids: CASSIGPSGANVLTF. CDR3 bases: TGTGCCAGTAGTATAGGACCCTCTGGGGCCAACGTCCTGACTTTC.

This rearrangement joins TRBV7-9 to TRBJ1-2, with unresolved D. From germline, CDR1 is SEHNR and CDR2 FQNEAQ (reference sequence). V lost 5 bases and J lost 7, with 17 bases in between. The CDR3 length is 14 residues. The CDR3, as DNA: TGTGCCAGCAGCGTCGCGGGGTTACCGGTTGGCTACACCTTC. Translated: CASSVAGLPVGYTF.

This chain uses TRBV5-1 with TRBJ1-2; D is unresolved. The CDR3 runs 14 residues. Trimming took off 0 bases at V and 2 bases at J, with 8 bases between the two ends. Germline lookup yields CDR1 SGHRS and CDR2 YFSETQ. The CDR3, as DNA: TGCGCCAGCAGCTTGGCCATCGAAAACTATGGCTACACCTTC. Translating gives CASSLAIENYGYTF.

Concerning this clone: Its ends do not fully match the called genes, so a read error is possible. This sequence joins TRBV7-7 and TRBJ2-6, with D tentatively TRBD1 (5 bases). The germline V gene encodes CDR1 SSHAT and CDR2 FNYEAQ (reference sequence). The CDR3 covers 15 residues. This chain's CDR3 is CASSPTVSGANVLTF. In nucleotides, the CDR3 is TGTGCTAGCAGCCCGACAGTCTCTGGGGCCAACGTCCTGACTTTC.

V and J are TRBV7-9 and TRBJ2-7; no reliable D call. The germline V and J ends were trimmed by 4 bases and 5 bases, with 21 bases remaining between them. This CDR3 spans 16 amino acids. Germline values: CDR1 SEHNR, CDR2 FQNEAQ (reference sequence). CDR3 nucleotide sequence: TGTGCCAGCAGCTCGAGTGGTCGGACGCTGGGGAACGAGCAGTACTTC. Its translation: CASSSSGRTLGNEQYF. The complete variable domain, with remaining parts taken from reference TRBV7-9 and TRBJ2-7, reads DTGVSQNPRHKITKRGQNVTFRCDPISEHNRLYWYRQTLGQGPEFLTYFQNEAQLEKSRLLSDRFSAERPKGSFSTLEIQRTEQGDSAMYLCASSSSGRTLGNEQYFGPGTRLTVT.